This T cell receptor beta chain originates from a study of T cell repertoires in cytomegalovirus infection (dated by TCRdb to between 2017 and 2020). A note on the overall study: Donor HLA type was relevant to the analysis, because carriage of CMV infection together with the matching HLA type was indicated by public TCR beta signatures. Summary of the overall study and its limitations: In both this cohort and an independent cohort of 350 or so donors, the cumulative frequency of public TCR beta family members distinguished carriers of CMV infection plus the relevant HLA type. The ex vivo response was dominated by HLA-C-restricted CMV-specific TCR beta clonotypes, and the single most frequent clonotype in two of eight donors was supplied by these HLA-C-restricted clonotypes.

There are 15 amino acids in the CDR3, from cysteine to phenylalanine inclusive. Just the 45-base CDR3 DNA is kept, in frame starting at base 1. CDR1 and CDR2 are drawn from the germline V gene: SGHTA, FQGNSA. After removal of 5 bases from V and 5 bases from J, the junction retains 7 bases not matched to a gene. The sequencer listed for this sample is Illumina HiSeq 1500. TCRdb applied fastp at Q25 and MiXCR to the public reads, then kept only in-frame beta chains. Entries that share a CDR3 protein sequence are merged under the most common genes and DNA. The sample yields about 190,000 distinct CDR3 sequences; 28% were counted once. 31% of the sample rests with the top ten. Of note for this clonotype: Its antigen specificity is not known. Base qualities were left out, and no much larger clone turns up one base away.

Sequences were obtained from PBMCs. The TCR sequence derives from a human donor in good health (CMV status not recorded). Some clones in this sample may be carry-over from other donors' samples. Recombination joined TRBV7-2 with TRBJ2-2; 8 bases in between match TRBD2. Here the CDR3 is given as CASSPRGGPTGELFF. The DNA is TGTGCCAGCAGCCCTCGGGGGGGGCCTACCGGGGAGCTGTTTTTT.